This entry lists 10 T cell receptor beta chains sequenced from one sample in a study of PD-1 blockade in classical Hodgkin lymphoma. Patients all relapsed after autologous stem cell transplantation, and there was variation in brentuximab vedotin exposure. TCRdb's copy holds only in-frame clones and misses some; the assay was immunoSEQ multiplex PCR. The sample records 14,000 or so clones, around four fifths being singletons. The starting material was peripheral blood mononuclear cells (PBMCs), obtained at baseline. The receptor set was obtained from a human donor with classical Hodgkin lymphoma.

J is TRBJ2-7 and V is TRBV25-1, with TRBD2 identical over 12 bases. V was clipped by 2 bases and J by 1 base; unmatched bases: 6. This CDR3 is 17 amino acids long. Germline loops: CDR1 MGHDK, CDR2 SYGVNS. Written as DNA, the CDR3 is TGTGCCAGCAGTGAAGGGCTAGCGGGGGGGATATCCTACGAGCAGTACTTC. Its translation is CASSEGLAGGISYEQYF.

This rearrangement joins TRBV11-2 to TRBJ1-4, with D perhaps TRBD1 (6 bases). Trimming removed 3 bases at V and 3 bases at J, with 14 bases between. The CDR3 runs to 16 residues. Germline V CDR1 and CDR2: SGHAT, FQNNGV. CDR3 coding DNA: TGTGCCAGCAGCTTTAAAAGGGGGGCGGCTAATGAAAAACTGTTTTTT. The encoded protein is CASSFKRGAANEKLFF. The full variable domain, in which reference TRBV11-2 and TRBJ1-4 provide the parts outside the CDR3, is EAGVAQSPRYKIIEKRQSVAFWCNPISGHATLYWYQQILGQGPKLLIQFQNNGVVDDSQLPKDRFSAERLKGVDSTLKIQPAKLEDSAVYLCASSFKRGAANEKLFFGSGTQLSVL.

For the CDR3, the DNA is TGTGCCAGCAGCCCTTCCGGCTGGGCGGGGGGAGCCTATGAGCAGTTCTTC. Translating it yields CASSPSGWAGGAYEQFF. The chain couples TRBV7-2 to TRBJ2-1; TRBD2 matches at 8 bases. The CDR3 covers 17 residues. Germline V gene sequence: CDR1 SGHTA, CDR2 FQGNSA. The trim removed 5 bases at V and 8 bases at J, leaving 17 bases unmatched.

This chain uses TRBV5-1 with TRBJ2-7; D is unclear. Trimming shortened V by 0 bases and J by 5 bases, and 9 bases separated the two germline ends. CDR1 and CDR2 from the germline V gene are SGHRS and YFSETQ. The length of the CDR3 is 13 residues. The CDR3 region is CASSLVGFHEQYF. CDR3 bases: TGCGCCAGCAGCTTGGTTGGGTTCCACGAGCAGTACTTC. Filled out from reference TRBV5-1 and TRBJ2-7, the complete variable domain reads KAGVTQTPRYLIKTRGQQVTLSCSPISGHRSVSWYQQTPGQGLQFLFEYFSETQRNKGNFPGRFSGRQFSNSRSEMNVSTLELGDSALYLCASSLVGFHEQYFGPGTRLTVT.

The chain carries TRBV21-1 and TRBJ1-6. TRBV21-1 is reported as a pseudogene. There are 16 residues in the CDR3. As DNA, the CDR3 is TGTGCCAGCAGCAAAGGGCCGGGGCAGGATAATTCACCCCTCCACTTT. Protein product: CASSKGPGQDNSPLHF.

The rearrangement links TRBV6-5 to TRBJ1-1; TRBD1 matches at 7 bases. Trimming at V came to 4 bases and at J to 4 bases, leaving 6 bases not matched to a gene. Germline V lookup: CDR1 MNHEY, CDR2 SVGAGI. There are 14 residues in the CDR3. For the CDR3, the DNA is TGTGCCAGCAGTTTACAGGGGAGGAGCACTGAAGCTTTCTTT. Translating it yields CASSLQGRSTEAFF.

V gene TRBV6-5 combines with J gene TRBJ2-1, with 9 nucleotides matching TRBD2. The germline gives CDR1 MNHEY, CDR2 SVGAGI. The V and J ends lost 5 bases and 3 bases, in that order; junction bases with no gene match: 5. This CDR3 region has 15 residues. DNA for the CDR3: TGTGCCAGCAGTCCCGCAGCGGGGGGCTACAATGAGCAGTTCTTC. Translated, it gives CASSPAAGGYNEQFF.

The chain has TRBV27 and TRBJ2-7, with D unresolved. Germline V gives CDR1 MNHEY, CDR2 SMNVEV (reference sequence). The germline V and J ends were trimmed by 5 bases and 5 bases, with 13 bases remaining between them. The CDR3 contains 13 residues. CDR3 DNA: TGTGCCAGCAGTCCCCGGAGAGGCGACGAGCAGTACTTC. Its protein is CASSPRRGDEQYF.

The DNA of the CDR3 is TGTGCCAGCAGCTTGTATCTCGGAGGGGGCTCCAGGACCGGGGAGCTGTTTTTT. It encodes CASSLYLGGGSRTGELFF. The J gene is TRBJ2-2, the V gene TRBV5-4, with a weak D call TRBD1 (7 bases). The CDR3 totals 18 residues. From germline, CDR1 is SGHNT and CDR2 YYREEE (reference sequence). V lost 1 base to trimming and J lost 5 bases, with 21 bases between them.

This clone has only one observation. A junction boundary mismatches the germline segment, possibly from a read error. CDR3 sequence: CASSVGLPVF. DNA for the CDR3: TGTGCCAGCAGCGTAGGTCTACCTGTTTTC. This chain joins TRBV9 and TRBJ2-7; the D is unclear. The V gene's germline CDR1 is SGDLS and CDR2 YYNGEE. There are 10 residues in the CDR3.